This TCR beta chain was recorded in a study of early T cells in non-severe SARS-CoV-2 infection (TCRdb year 2021). The study in broad terms: Because TCR sequencing was done on bulk RNA from unsorted whole blood, the alpha and beta chains could not be paired.

The study was a case-control design nested within a healthcare worker cohort in London, UK, with weekly nasopharyngeal swab PCR tests and blood sampling. Healthcare workers were enrolled in the week of the UK lockdown, from 23 to 31 March 2020, and were followed every week for up to roughly 15 weeks. The research as a whole found: Matching against VDJdb was skewed toward anti-spike CD8 responses, likely underestimated virus-specific expansions, and missed private and CD4 specificities.

The library relied on 5' RACE. These reads were obtained on a NextSeq 500. The TCR library protocol attached unique molecular identifiers to individual cDNA molecules to correct for sequencing error and PCR bias. Both TCR alpha and beta chains were sequenced, and tight co-correlation was observed between alpha and beta sequence abundances in each sample. The study's own analysis went as follows. V gene, J gene and CDR3 annotation of TCR sequences was performed with Decombinator V4. TCRs were defined as expanded if a significant change between any two time points was detected under a Poisson model with p below 0.0001. Abundances of TCRs were expressed as counts per million after normalisation to the total number of TCRs sequenced in each sample. VDJdb, accessed on 1 November 2021, was searched for TCRs annotated for CMV, EBV and SARS-CoV-2, and TCRs annotated for more than one antigen were excluded. TCRdb trimmed public reads at Q25 via fastp, called clones via MiXCR and kept in-frame beta chains. Every CDR3 protein is listed once, alongside the most common genes and DNA of its rows. These V and J calls derive from TCRdb rather than the authors' analysis. Across this sample there are 95,000 to 120,000 distinct CDR3 sequences, with 9% to 13% seen only once. In total, the top ten clones hold less than 3.5% of the sample.

This clonotype has more than one count but fewer than ten. This clone's antigen is unknown. Base qualities are not at hand, and no much larger clone is one base apart. This receptor was taken from an adult who was a healthcare worker with PCR-confirmed SARS-CoV-2 infection or an uninfected control (not recorded which). Sequencing used whole blood.

The nucleotides are TGTGCCAGCAGCTTAGTCCCGAGCGGGGACATCACAGATACGCAGTATTTT. Translated, it reads CASSLVPSGDITDTQYF. The sequence joins TRBV7-6 to TRBJ2-3; 7 matching bases give a weak D call of TRBD2. From the cysteine through the phenylalanine, the CDR3 covers 17 amino acids. Just CDR3 DNA is preserved here, 51 bases in frame from base 1. For CDR1 and CDR2, the germline V gene lists SGHVS and FNYEAQ. V is reduced by 1 base and J by 2 bases, leaving a spacing of 16 bases between them. The full variable domain, with segments outside the CDR3 supplied by the reference TRBV7-6 and TRBJ2-3 proteins, appears as GAGVSQSPRYKVTKRGQDVALRCDPISGHVSLYWYRQALGQGPEFLTYFNYEAQQDKSGLPNDRFSAERPEGSISTLTIQRTEQRDSAMYRCASSLVPSGDITDTQYFGPGTRLTVL.